The 8 T cell receptor beta chains below were found in one sample sequenced in a study of shared clonotypes between healthy human individuals. Positively selected for CCR7, the CD45RO-negative cells used as naive CD8 cells excluded terminally differentiated effector memory CD45RA+ cells. Using immunoSEQ multiplex PCR, the repertoire was profiled, and TCRdb retains in-frame clones only, with some absent. The sample includes approximately 600,000 clones, roughly 96% seen only once; the top ten take around 0.12%. Sequences were obtained from naive CD8+ T cells sorted from blood. These receptors all stem from a woman younger than 45 in good health.

The gene calls are TRBV28 and TRBJ1-5; D is ambiguous. This CDR3 has 15 residues. V dropped 3 bases and J dropped 5 bases, with 14 bases sitting between them. CDR1 is MDHEN and CDR2 is SYDVKM in the germline V gene. CDR3 nucleotide sequence: TGTGCCAGCAGTTTGAGGTTGGAGGGTTATCAGCCCCAGCATTTT. It specifies CASSLRLEGYQPQHF.

This clone has just one count. The chain combines TRBV7-6 with TRBJ2-7; TRBD2 matches 14 bases. The germline V gene has CDR1 SGHVS and CDR2 FNYEAQ. The CDR3 contains 16 residues. The J segment lost 5 bases and the V segment lost 5 bases, leaving 8 bases of the junction unmatched. CDR3 sequence reads: CASSERPGLAGDEQYF. The CDR3 nucleotides are TGTGCCAGCAGCGAACGGCCGGGACTAGCGGGAGACGAGCAGTACTTC.

The rearrangement uses TRBV6-5 and TRBJ2-1; D perhaps matches TRBD2 (6 bases). Trimming removed 4 bases at V and 5 bases at J, with 18 bases between. Germline CDR1 reads MNHEY; CDR2 reads SVGAGI. The CDR3 has 16 residues. For the CDR3, the DNA is TGTGCCAGCAGTTCCTTACTAGGGGAGGAGGACAATGAGCAGTTCTTC. Its protein is CASSSLLGEEDNEQFF.

V usage is TRBV11-2 and J usage is TRBJ2-7; D gene ambiguous. The CDR3 is 16 residues long. Trimming stripped 3 bases from V and 0 bases from J, with 15 bases between. The germline V gene has CDR1 SGHAT and CDR2 FQNNGV. The CDR3 region has the DNA TGTGCCAGCAGCTTTCAGGACGGGTACTTCTCCTACGAGCAGTACTTC. This sequence encodes CASSFQDGYFSYEQYF. The full variable domain, rest sourced from reference TRBV11-2 and TRBJ2-7, is EAGVAQSPRYKIIEKRQSVAFWCNPISGHATLYWYQQILGQGPKLLIQFQNNGVVDDSQLPKDRFSAERLKGVDSTLKIQPAKLEDSAVYLCASSFQDGYFSYEQYFGPGTRLTVT.

J is TRBJ1-4 and V is TRBV28; unclear D gene. Germline CDR1 MDHEN, CDR2 SYDVKM. The CDR3 covers 16 residues. The ends were cut back, 7 bases at V and 3 bases at J, with 18 bases in the middle. In DNA form, the CDR3 reads TGTGCCAGCACCCCGGCCGGGGAAGGGTCTAATGAAAAACTGTTTTTT. Its translation: CASTPAGEGSNEKLFF.

The chain is built from TRBV6-4 and TRBJ2-1; possibly TRBD1 or TRBD2 for D (5 bases each). CDR3 length equals 16 residues. Per the germline V gene, CDR1 is MRHNA and CDR2 is SNTAGT. V lost 5 bases to trimming and J lost 0 bases, with 14 bases between them. In nucleotides, the CDR3 is TGTGCCAGCAGTCCTTGGGACGCCAGCTCCTACAATGAGCAGTTCTTC. Protein: CASSPWDASSYNEQFF.

This clone appeared a single time. The J gene is TRBJ1-5, the V gene TRBV2, with TRBD1 identical over 11 bases. V shed 6 bases and J 2 bases; nucleotides not matched to a gene: 9. The germline V gene has CDR1 SNHLY and CDR2 FYNNEI. The CDR3 sequence is 17 residues long. The CDR3 DNA follows: TGTGCCAGCAGGCCGGGACAGGGGGTTGTCCGCAATCAGCCCCAGCATTTT. Translation gives CASRPGQGVVRNQPQHF.

The genes are TRBV4-2 and TRBJ2-3, with D possibly matching TRBD1 (6 bases). The CDR3 is 16 amino acids. V lost 0 bases and J lost 5, with 15 bases in between. From germline, CDR1 is LGHNA and CDR2 YNFKEQ. The CDR3 DNA follows: TGTGCCAGCAGCCAAGATCAGGGAGAGGGGGTAGATACGCAGTATTTT. This encodes CASSQDQGEGVDTQYF.